This TCR beta chain was retrieved from a study of blood T cell repertoires in COVID-19 (dated by TCRdb to 2018 to 2021). In terms of the full investigation: Samples from collaborators originated in the United States, Italy and Spain and spanned both the acute and convalescent phases of COVID-19. The material from the prospective study consisted of cDNA or gDNA derived from T cells, B-cell-depleted T cells, or PBMCs. The sample metadata nearly always contained a de-identified subject ID, COVID-19 status, age in years and sex. The dataset comprised deeply sampled blood TCRbeta repertoires from subjects exposed to, actively infected with, or recovered from COVID-19. HLA class I and class II types, where available, came from metadata supplied by the sample provider rather than from assay-based typing. A freely available public database, intended as a resource for researchers studying the immune response to SARS-CoV-2, is where the repertoires were released. Samples came from the ongoing ImmuneRACE study (first 160 participants) plus 1,254 subjects from 6 global collaborators.

Its CDR3 holds 17 amino acids, cysteine through phenylalanine. The sequence is cut down to CDR3 DNA, 51 bases in frame from base 1. Taken from the germline V gene, the CDR1 and CDR2 loops are SGHRS and YFSETQ. Trimming accounts for 0 bases at V and 3 bases at J, while the number of junction bases matched to no gene is 11. What the study reported, not specific to this receptor: The amount of clinical and demographic metadata varied by source and participant and was provided uncurated.

This clone was counted between two and nine times. Its target antigen remains unknown. The record has no base qualities; no much larger clone is one base away. In Seattle, one collaborating source enrolled patients while the infection was active and tracked those patients longitudinally over the course of disease. The collaborating institutions used their own protocols to collect whole blood in K2EDTA tubes. For TCRbeta analysis, collaborators shipped samples as frozen whole blood, isolated PBMCs, or DNA extracted from either of those sample types. The immunoSEQ Assay, a bias-controlled multiplex PCR, was used to amplify TCRbeta CDR3 regions from genomic DNA. From the authors' description of their analysis: The number of nucleated cells in each sample was estimated by amplification of reference gene primers within the assay. To quantify the absolute abundance of each unique TCRbeta CDR3 rearrangement, sequence reads were collapsed and filtered. For each sample, productive Simpson clonality was calculated as the square root of Simpson's diversity index across productive rearrangements. The table was pulled from immuneACCESS by TCRdb, which kept in-frame rearrangements only. Such tables lose some clones; where checked, under half of the loss comes from unresolved V genes, and the rest has no known cause. V, J and clone size are taken as reported in that table, and D and trimming were inferred from the DNA itself. In all, the sample holds around 300,000 clones, and nearly 90% of those were seen once. The ten largest clones capture around 0.96% of the sample.

This TCR came from a woman in her thirties or forties with COVID-19, enrolled during active disease. The V gene is TRBV5-1 and the J gene is TRBJ2-7; 8 bases in the junction line up with TRBD2. Sequencing was done on a sample of peripheral blood. The CDR3 amino acid sequence is: CASSLARTSGGFYEQYF. The DNA reads TGCGCCAGCAGCTTGGCCCGAACTAGCGGAGGCTTCTACGAGCAGTACTTC.